This T cell receptor beta chain appears in the sequencing data of a study of OX40 agonist ivuxolimab in advanced cancers. Study-level information: Therapy given before enrollment (anti-PD-1, anti-PD-L1 or anti-CTLA-4) was allowed, and 40% to 45% had some.

Whole-study results and caveats: Within 6 weeks, CD4+ and CD8+ blood T cells expanded clonally at 0.1 to 3.0 mg/kg. Several nonresponders also turned out to have low normalized T-cell clonal expansion. Expanded clones were, on average, more numerous among CD8+ T cells than CD4+.

About this clone: What it recognizes is unknown.

Method: immunoSEQ multiplex PCR; TCRdb's copy keeps in-frame clones and lacks some. The sample contains fewer than 55,000 clones, approximately 86% of which appear only once. The CDR3 runs 14 residues. V lost 7 bases to trimming and J lost 3 bases, with 19 bases between them. CDR1 GTSNPN and CDR2 SVGIG come from the germline V gene (reference sequence). This sequence joins TRBV30 and TRBJ2-7; D remains unclear. This clonotype was obtained from an adult with an advanced solid tumor such as melanoma, head and neck, liver or kidney cancer. The specimen comprised CD4+ or CD8+ T cells sorted from blood, sampled in a trial of the OX40 agonist ivuxolimab. CDR3 sequence: CASQNLGRHYEQYF. Here the CDR3 DNA reads TGTGCCTCCCAAAATCTGGGCAGGCACTACGAGCAGTACTTC.